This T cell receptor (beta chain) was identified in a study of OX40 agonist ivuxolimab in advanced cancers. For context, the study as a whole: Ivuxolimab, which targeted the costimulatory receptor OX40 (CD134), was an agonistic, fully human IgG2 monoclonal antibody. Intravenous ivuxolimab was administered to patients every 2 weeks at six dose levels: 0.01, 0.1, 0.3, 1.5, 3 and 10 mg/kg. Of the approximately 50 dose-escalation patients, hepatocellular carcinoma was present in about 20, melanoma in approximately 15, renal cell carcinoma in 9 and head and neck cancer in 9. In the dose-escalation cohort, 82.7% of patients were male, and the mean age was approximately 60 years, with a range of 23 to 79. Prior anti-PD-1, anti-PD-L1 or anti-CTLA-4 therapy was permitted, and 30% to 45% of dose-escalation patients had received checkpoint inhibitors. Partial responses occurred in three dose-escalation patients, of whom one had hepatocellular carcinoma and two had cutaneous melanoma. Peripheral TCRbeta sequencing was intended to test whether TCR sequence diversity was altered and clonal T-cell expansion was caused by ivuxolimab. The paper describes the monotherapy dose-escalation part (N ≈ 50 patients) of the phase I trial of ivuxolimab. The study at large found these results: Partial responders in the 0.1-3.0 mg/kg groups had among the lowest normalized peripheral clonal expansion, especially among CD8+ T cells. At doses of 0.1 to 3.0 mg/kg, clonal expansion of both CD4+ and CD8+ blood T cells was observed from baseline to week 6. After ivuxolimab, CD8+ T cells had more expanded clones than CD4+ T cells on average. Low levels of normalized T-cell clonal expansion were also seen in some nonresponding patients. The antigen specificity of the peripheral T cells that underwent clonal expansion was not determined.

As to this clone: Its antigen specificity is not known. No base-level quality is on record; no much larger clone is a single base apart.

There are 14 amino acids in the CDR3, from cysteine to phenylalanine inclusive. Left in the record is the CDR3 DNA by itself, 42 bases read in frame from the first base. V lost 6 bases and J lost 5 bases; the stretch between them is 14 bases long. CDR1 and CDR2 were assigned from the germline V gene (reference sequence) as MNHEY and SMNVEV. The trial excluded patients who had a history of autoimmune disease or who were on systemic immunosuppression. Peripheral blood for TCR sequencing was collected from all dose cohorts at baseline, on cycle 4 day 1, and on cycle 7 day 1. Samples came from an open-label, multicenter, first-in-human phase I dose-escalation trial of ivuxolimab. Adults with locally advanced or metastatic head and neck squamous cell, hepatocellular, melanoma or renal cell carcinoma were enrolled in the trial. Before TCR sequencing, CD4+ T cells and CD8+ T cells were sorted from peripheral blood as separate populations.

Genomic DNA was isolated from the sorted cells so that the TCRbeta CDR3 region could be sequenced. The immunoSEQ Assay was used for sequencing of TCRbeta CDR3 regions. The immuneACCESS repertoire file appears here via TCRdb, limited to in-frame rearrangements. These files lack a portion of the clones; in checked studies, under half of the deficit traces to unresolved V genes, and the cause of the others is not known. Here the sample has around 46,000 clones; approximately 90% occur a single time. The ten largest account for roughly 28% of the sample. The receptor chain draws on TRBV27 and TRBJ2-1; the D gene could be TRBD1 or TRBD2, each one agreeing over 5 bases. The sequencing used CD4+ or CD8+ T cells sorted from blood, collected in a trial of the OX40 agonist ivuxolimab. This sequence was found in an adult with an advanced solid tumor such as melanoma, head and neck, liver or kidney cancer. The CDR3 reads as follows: CASRPGTENNEQFF. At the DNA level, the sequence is TGTGCCAGCAGGCCCGGGACCGAGAACAATGAGCAGTTCTTC.